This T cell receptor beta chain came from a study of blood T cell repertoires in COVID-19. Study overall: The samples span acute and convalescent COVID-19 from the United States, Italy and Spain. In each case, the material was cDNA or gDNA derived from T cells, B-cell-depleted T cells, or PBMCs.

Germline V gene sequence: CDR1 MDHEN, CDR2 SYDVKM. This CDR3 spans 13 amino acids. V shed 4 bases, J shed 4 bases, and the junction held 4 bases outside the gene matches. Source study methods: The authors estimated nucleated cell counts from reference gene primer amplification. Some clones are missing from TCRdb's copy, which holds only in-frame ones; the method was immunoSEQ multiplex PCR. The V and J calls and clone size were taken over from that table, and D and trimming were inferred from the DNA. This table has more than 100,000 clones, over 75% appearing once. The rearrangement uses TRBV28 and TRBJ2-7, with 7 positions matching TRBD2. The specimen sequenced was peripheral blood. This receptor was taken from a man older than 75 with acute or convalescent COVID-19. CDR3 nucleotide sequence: TGTGCCAGCAGTTCCGCGGGAGCATACGAGCAGTACTTC. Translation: CASSSAGAYEQYF.